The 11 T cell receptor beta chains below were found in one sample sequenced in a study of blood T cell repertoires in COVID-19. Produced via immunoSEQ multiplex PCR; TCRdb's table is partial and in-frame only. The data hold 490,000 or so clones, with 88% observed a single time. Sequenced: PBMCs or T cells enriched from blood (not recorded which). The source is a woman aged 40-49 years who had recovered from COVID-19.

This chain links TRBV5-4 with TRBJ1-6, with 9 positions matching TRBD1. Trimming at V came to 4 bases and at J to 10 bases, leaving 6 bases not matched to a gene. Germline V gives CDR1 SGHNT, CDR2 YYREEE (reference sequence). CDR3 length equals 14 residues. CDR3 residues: CASSQGQGSSPLHF. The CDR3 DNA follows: TGTGCCAGCAGCCAGGGACAGGGTTCATCACCCCTCCACTTT.

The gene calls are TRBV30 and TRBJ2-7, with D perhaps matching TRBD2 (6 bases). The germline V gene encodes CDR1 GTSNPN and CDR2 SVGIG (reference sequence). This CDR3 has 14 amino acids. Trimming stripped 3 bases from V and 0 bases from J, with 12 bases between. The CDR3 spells CAWRSTGVSYEQYF. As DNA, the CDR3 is TGTGCCTGGAGATCTACGGGGGTCTCCTACGAGCAGTACTTC.

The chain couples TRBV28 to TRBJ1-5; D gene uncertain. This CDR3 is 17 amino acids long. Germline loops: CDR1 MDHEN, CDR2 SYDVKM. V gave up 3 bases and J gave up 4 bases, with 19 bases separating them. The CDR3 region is CASSFPGPGGRNQPQHF. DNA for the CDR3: TGTGCCAGCAGTTTTCCCGGGCCAGGAGGCAGGAATCAGCCCCAGCATTTT.

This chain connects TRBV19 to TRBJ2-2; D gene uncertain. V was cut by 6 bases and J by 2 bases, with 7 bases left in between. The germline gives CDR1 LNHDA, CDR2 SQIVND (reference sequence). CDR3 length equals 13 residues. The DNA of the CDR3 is TGTGCCAGTAGCCCGACTAACACCGGGGAGCTGTTTTTT. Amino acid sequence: CASSPTNTGELFF.

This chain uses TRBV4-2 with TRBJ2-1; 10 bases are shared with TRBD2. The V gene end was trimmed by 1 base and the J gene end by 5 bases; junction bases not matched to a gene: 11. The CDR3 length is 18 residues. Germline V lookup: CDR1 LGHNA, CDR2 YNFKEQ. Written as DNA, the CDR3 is TGTGCCAGCAGCCAAGCCCGACTAGCGGGCGAGGGTAACAATGAGCAGTTCTTC. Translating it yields CASSQARLAGEGNNEQFF.

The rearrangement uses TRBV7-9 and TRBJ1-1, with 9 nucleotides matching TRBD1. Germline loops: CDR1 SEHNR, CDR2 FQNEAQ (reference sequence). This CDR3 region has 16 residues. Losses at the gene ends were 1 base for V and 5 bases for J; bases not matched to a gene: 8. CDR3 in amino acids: CASSLGGTGSKTEAFF. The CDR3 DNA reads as TGTGCCAGCAGCTTAGGCGGGACAGGGTCTAAAACTGAAGCTTTCTTT.

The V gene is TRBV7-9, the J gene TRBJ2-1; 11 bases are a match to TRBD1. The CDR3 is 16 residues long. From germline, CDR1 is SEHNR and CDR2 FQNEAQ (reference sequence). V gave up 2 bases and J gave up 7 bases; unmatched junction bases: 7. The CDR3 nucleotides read TGTGCCAGCAGCTTATCCGGGACAGGGGGGAAGAATGAGCAGTTCTTC. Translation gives CASSLSGTGGKNEQFF.

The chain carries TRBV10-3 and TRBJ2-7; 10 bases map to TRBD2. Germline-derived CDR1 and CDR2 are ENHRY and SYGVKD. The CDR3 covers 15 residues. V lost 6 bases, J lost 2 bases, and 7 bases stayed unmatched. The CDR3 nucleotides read TGTGCCATCAGCAGCGGACTAGCGGAAACCTACGAGCAGTACTTC. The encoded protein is CAISSGLAETYEQYF.

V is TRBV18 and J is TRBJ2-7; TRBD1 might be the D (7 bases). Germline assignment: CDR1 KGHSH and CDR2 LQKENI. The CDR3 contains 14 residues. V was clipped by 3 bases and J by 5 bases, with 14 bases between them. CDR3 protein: CASSPARGVDEQYF. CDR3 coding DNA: TGTGCCAGCTCACCGGCCAGGGGGGTCGACGAGCAGTACTTC. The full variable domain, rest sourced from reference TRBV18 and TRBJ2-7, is NAGVMQNPRHLVRRRGQEARLRCSPMKGHSHVYWYRQLPEEGLKFMVYLQKENIIDESGMPKERFSAEFPKEGPSILRIQQVVRGDSAAYFCASSPARGVDEQYFGPGTRLTVT.

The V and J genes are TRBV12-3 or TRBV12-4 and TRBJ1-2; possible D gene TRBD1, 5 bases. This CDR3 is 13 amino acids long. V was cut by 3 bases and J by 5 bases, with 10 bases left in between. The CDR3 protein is CASSFTGEYGYTF. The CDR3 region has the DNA TGTGCCAGCAGTTTCACGGGGGAGTATGGCTACACCTTC.

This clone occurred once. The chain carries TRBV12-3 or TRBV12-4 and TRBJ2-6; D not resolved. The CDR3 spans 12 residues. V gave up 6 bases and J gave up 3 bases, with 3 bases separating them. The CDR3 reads CASSVGANVLTF. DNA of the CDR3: TGTGCCAGCAGCGTTGGGGCCAACGTCCTGACTTTC.